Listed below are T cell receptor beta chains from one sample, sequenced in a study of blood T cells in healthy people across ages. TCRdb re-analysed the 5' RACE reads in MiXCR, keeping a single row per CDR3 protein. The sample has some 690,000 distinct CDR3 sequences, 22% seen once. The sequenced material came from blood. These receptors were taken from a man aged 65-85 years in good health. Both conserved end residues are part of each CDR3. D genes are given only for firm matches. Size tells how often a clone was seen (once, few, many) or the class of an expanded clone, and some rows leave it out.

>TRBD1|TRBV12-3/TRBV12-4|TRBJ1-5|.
TGTGCCAGCAGTACAGGGGATAGCAATCAGCCCCAGCATTTT
CASSTGDSNQPQHF
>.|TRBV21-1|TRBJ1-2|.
TGTGCCCGTGTGAAGTCGGCTGTACGCTATGGCTACACCTTC
CARVKSAVRYGYTF
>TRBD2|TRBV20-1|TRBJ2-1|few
TGCAGTGCTACTTCCGGGACTAGCGGGGGAAGTGAGCAGTTCTTC
CSATSGTSGGSEQFF
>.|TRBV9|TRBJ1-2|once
TGTGCCAGCAGCGTAACAGAAAACTATGGCTACACCTTC
CASSVTENYGYTF
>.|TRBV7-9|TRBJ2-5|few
TGTGCCAGCAGCTTAGCGGGAAGTAGCGAGACCCAGTACTTC
CASSLAGSSETQYF
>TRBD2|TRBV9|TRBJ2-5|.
TGTGCCAGCAGCGTAGGACTAGCCAGTGAGACCCAGTACTTC
CASSVGLASETQYF
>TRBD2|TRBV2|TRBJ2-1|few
TGTGCCAGCACCTCCAGGGGACTAGCAAGTGTCAATGAGCAGTTCTTC
CASTSRGLASVNEQFF
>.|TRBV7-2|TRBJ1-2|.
TGTGCCAGCAGCCGGAGGGAGGGGTGGAATGGCTACACCTTC
CASSRREGWNGYTF
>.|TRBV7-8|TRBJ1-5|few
TGTGCCAGCAGCCTAGGCAGGCAGACCCACAATCAGCCCCAGCATTTT
CASSLGRQTHNQPQHF
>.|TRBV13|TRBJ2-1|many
TGTGCCAGCAGCTTAAGGCGGGAGCAGTTCTTC
CASSLRREQFF
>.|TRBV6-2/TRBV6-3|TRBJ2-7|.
TGTGCCAGCAGGAATACAGGAGACGGTGCCGAGCAGTACTTC
CASRNTGDGAEQYF
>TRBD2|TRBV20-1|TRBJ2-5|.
TGCAGTGCTAGTAGGAGCGGGGGCCGTTGGGAGACCCAGTACTTC
CSASRSGGRWETQYF
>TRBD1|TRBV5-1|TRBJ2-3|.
TGCGCCAGCAGCATACAGGGGGATACGCAGTATTTT
CASSIQGDTQYF
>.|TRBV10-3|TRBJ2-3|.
TGTGCCATCAGTCCAGGGAGCACAGATACGCAGTATTTT
CAISPGSTDTQYF
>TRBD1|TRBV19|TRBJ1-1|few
TGTGCCAGTAGTCCGACAGGGTTTCCTGAAGCTTTCTTT
CASSPTGFPEAFF
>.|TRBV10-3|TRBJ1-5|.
TGTGCCATCAGTGAATCGGGTTGGGGCAATCAGCCCCAGCATTTT
CAISESGWGNQPQHF
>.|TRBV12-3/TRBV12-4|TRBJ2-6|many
TGTGCCAGCAGTTTTCACCGCTCTGGGGCCAACGTCCTGACTTTC
CASSFHRSGANVLTF
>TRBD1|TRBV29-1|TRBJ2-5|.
TGCAGCGTTTCGACAGGGGGCATGGAGACCCAGCACTTC
CSVSTGGMETQHF
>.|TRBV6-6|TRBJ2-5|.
TGTGCCAGCAGTTACAGTTTCGCGGACCCCAGAGGGGAGACCCAGTACTTC
CASSYSFADPRGETQYF
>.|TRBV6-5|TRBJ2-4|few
TGTGCCAGCAGTTACTCTTCGAGCAACATTCAGTACTTC
CASSYSSSNIQYF
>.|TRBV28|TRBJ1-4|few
TGTGCCAGCAGTATAACGCGGCGAGCGCCCAATGAAAAACTGTTTTTT
CASSITRRAPNEKLFF
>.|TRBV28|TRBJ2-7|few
TGTGCCAGCAGTTTAACCGCGCCTACCTACGAGCAGTACTTC
CASSLTAPTYEQYF
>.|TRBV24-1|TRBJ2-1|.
TGTGCCACCAGTGGAGGGCAGTCCCGAAAGTTCTTC
CATSGGQSRKFF
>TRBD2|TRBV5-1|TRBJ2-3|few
TGCGCCAGCAGCCAGGAACCAGCGGGAGCCGATACGCAGTATTTT
CASSQEPAGADTQYF
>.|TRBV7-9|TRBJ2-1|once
TGTGCCAGCAGCTTAGAGTTTGTGGGTGAGCAGTTCTTC
CASSLEFVGEQFF
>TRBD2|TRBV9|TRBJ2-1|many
TGTGCCAGCAGCGTAGTTGGGGCGGGGGGGAATGAGCAGTTCTTC
CASSVVGAGGNEQFF
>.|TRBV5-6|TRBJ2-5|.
TGTGCCAGCAGCCCGACCTTAACCCAAGAGACCCAGTACTTC
CASSPTLTQETQYF
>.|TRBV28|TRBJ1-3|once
TGTGCCAGCAGACTCCCGGGAATCGCTGGAAACACCATATATTTT
CASRLPGIAGNTIYF
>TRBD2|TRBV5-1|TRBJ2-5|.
TGCGCCAGCAGCTTGTCAAGAGGCGGGGGCCAAGAGACCCAGTACTTC
CASSLSRGGGQETQYF
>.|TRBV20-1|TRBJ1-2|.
TGCAGTGCTAGAGATTATCGGACTTATGGCTACACCTTC
CSARDYRTYGYTF
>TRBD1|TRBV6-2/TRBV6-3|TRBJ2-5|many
TGTGCCAGCAGACCGACAGGGGGACGAGAGACCCAGTACTTC
CASRPTGGRETQYF
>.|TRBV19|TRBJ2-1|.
TGTGCCACCCTGGGCGTTCCGCAGTCCAATGAGCAGTTCTTC
CATLGVPQSNEQFF
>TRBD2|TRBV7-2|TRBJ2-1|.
TGTGCCAGCAGCTTAGGCGGGACTAGCCGCCACAATGAGCAGTTCTTC
CASSLGGTSRHNEQFF
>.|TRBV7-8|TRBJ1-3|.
TGTGCCAGCAGCTTCGGGACGAACACCATATATTTT
CASSFGTNTIYF
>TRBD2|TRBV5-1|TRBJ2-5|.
TGCGCCAGCAGCCTGAGGACTAGAACTCAAGAGACCCAGTACTTC
CASSLRTRTQETQYF
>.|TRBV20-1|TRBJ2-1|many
TGCAGTGCTCATCCACCAAGGAATGAGCAGTTCTTC
CSAHPPRNEQFF
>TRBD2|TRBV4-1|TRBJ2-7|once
TGCGCCAGCAGCCAAGAGGAACTAGCGGGGTACGAGCAGTACTTC
CASSQEELAGYEQYF
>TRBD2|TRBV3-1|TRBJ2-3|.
TGTGCCAGCAGCCAACCGGAGATAGCGGGAGCCTACGCAGATACGCAGTATTTT
CASSQPEIAGAYADTQYF
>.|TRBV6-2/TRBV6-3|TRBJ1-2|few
TGTGCCAGCAGTTGTATTTACCGCGCGGAGGGCGCCGGCGGCTACACCTTC
CASSCIYRAEGAGGYTF
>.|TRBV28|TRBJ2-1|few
TGTGCCAGCAGTTACAGTCAGGGTTCCTACAATGAGCAGTTCTTC
CASSYSQGSYNEQFF
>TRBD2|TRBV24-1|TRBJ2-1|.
TGTGCCACCAGTCGAGCGGGAGGAAGAGTGACGGATGAGCAGTTCTTC
CATSRAGGRVTDEQFF
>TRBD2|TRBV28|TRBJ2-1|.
TGTGCCAGCAGTGAGACTAGCGGGGGGCGGGCTGAGCAGTTCTTC
CASSETSGGRAEQFF
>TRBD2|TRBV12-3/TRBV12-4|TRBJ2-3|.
TGTGCCAGCACAACTAGCGGGGGGGCAGGCACAGATACGCAGTATTTT
CASTTSGGAGTDTQYF
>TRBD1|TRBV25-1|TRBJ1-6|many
TGTGCCAGCAAGGGACAGGGGTCAAAGTCACCCCTCCACTTT
CASKGQGSKSPLHF
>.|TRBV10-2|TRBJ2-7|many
TGCGCCAGCAGTGAGATGGGTGGGGGATACGAGCAGTACTTC
CASSEMGGGYEQYF
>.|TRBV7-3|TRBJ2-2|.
TGTGCCAGCAGCTTAAACGGGGCGAACACCGGGGAGCCGTTTTTT
CASSLNGANTGEPFF
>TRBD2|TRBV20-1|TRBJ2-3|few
TGCAGTGCTCCCAGCGGGGGGATCACAGATACGCAGTATTTT
CSAPSGGITDTQYF
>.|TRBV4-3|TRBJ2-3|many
TGCGCCAGCAGCCAAGACCCTAGCCGGGATACGCAGTATTTT
CASSQDPSRDTQYF
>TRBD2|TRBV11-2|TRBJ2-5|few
TGTGCCAGCAGCTTAGGAGTGGGGGGGTTCTTC
CASSLGVGGFF
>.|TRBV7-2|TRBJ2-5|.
TGTGCCAGCAGCTTAGAGGGTGAGCAGACCCAGTACTTC
CASSLEGEQTQYF
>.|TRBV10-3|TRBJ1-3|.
TGTGCCATCAGTGAGTCGGGAGGAAACACCATATATTTT
CAISESGGNTIYF
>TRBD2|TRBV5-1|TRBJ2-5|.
TGCGCCAGCAGTACAGCCAGCGGGAGTGATCAAGAGACCCAGTACTTC
CASSTASGSDQETQYF
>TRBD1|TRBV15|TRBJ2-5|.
TGTGCCACCAGCAGAGACAGGGGGATGGAGACCCAGTACTTC
CATSRDRGMETQYF
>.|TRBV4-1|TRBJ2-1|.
TGCGCCAGCAGCCAAGATGAGGGAGGGGGCTTCTACAATGAGCAGTTCTTC
CASSQDEGGGFYNEQFF
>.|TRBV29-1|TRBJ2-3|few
TGCAGCGTTGAAATTGGGCGGGACATTTTCAGGACAGATACGCAGTATTTT
CSVEIGRDIFRTDTQYF
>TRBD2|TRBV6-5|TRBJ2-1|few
TGTGCCAGCAGTAACGGACTAGCGGGGGGGCGGGAGCAGTTCTTC
CASSNGLAGGREQFF
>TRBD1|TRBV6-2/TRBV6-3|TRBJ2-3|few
TGTGCCAGCAGTTCCGGGACAGCCACAGATACGCAGTATTTT
CASSSGTATDTQYF
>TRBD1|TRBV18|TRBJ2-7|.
TGTGCCAGCTCACCCGGGACAGTGGGGTACGAGCAGTACTTC
CASSPGTVGYEQYF
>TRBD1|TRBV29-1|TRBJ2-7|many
TGCAGCGTAAAACAGGGGGCCTACGAGCAGTACTTC
CSVKQGAYEQYF